This T cell receptor beta chain was obtained from a study of identical twins. With respect to this clonotype: An end of the junction does not agree with germline; a read error may underlie this.

Germline lookup yields CDR1 DFQATT and CDR2 SNEGSKA (reference sequence). The CDR3 sequence is 15 residues long. Template switching, a step in the protocol, added a universal primer site, and cDNA carried unique molecular identifiers. From the 5' RACE reads, TCRdb called clonotypes with MiXCR, one entry per CDR3 protein. The sample records 420,000 or so distinct CDR3 sequences, about a fifth being singletons. This sequence originates from a man aged 45-65 years in good health. Source material: naive T cells sorted from blood. The chain couples TRBV20-1 to TRBJ2-1, with 11 bases lining up with TRBD2. The CDR3 DNA reads TGCAGTGCCAAGAAGGGGCTAGCGGGGGGCTCCGGGCAGTCCTTC. As protein: CSAKKGLAGGSGQSF.